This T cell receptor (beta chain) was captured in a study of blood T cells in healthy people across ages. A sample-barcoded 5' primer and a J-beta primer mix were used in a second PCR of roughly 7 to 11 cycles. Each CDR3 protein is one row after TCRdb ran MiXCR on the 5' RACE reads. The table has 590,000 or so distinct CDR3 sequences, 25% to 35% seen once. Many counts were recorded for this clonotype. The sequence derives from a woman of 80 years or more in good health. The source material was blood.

Here the CDR3 DNA reads TGTGCCAGCAGCCAGGACGCCCTATATAGCAATCAGCCCCAGCATTTT. Amino acid sequence: CASSQDALYSNQPQHF. This sequence joins TRBV4-2 and TRBJ1-5, with D unresolved. V was pared by 3 bases and J by 0 bases, with 12 bases between. The CDR3 loop spans 16 amino acids. CDR1 and CDR2 from the germline V gene are LGHNA and YNFKEQ.